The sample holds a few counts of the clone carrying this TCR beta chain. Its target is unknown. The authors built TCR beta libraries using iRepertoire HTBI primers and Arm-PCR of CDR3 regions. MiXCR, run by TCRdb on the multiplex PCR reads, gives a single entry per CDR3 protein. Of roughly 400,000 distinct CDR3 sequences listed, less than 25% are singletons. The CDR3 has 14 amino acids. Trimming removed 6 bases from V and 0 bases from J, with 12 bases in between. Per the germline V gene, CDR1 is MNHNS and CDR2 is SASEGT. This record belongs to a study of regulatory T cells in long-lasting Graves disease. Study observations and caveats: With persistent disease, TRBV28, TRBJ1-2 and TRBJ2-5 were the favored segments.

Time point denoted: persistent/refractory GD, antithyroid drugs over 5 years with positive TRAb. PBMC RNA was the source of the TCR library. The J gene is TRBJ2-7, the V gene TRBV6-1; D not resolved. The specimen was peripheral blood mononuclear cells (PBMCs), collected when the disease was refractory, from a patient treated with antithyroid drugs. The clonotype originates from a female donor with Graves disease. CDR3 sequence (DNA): TGTGCCAGCAGACAAACCCTATCCTCCTACGAGCAGTACTTC. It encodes CASRQTLSSYEQYF.